The clone carrying this TCR beta chain was recorded many times. The antigen is unknown. Reverse transcription of 500 ng total RNA with a constant-region primer produced TCR beta cDNA. A slightly modified ARM-PCR protocol with three nested multiplex PCR rounds produced these TCR beta libraries. TRBV1-TRBV30 forward primers and a C-beta reverse primer were used in the first two PCR rounds, which each ran for nine to ten cycles. TCRdb analysed the multiplex PCR reads with MiXCR anew, one entry per CDR3 protein. The sample has about 320,000 distinct CDR3 sequences; roughly two thirds are singletons. Unsorted whole blood yielded the blood RNA, and germline DNA was also extracted. This sample is drawn from a study of tumor-infiltrating lymphocytes in primary liver carcinoma. Study information: There were tumors of stage T1-T3 N0M0, each 4.2 to 10 cm across. Points from the study as a whole: Tumor top-250-clone fractions significantly exceeded those of blood (p = 0.039).

The CDR3 is made up of 11 amino acids. Germline V gene lookup returns CDR1 MNHEY and CDR2 SVGEGT. V lost 8 bases, J lost 6 bases, and 3 bases stayed unmatched. The sequence was collected from a man in his forties with primary liver carcinoma and hepatitis B virus infection. The sequenced sample was peripheral blood. The chain links TRBV6-2 or TRBV6-3 to TRBJ2-7, with TRBD1 identical over 8 bases. The CDR3 sequence is CASGGQGEQYF. The CDR3 bases are TGTGCCAGCGGCGGACAGGGCGAGCAGTACTTC.